This T cell receptor beta chain appears in the sequencing data of a study of T-cell memory formation after mild COVID-19 (dated by TCRdb to 2020 to 2023). Regarding the study in general: Most TCR sequence clusters were specific to one of the two donors. Longitudinal TCRalpha and TCRbeta repertoire sequencing tracked T-cell clones expanding and contracting after mild COVID-19 in a couple of donors. The cohort was made up of two young adult volunteers, one female and one male, who were previously healthy. Overall results and qualifications from the work: The detection of some responding clones in pre-infection memory suggests that pre-existing cross-reactive memory T cells joined the SARS-CoV-2 response. The study included only a couple of mild cases, and larger cohorts that include severe cases with pre-infection samples were judged to be necessary. Contracting CD4+ clones turned up mainly in the CM and EM memory subsets, whereas EMRA was where CD8+ clones were enriched. From day 15 to 85, contracting clones showed balanced CD4/CD8 phenotypes, whereas a second wave of clones that expanded from day 15 to 37 leaned towards CD4+. The second-wave clones that peaked on day 37 were not confirmed to be SARS-CoV-2 specific.

Ficoll-Paque density gradient centrifugation was used to isolate PBMCs. Trimming removed 3 bases from V and 1 base from J; the gene matches leave 4 bases unexplained. CDR1 and CDR2 are drawn from the germline V gene: MGHRA, YSYEKL. Inclusive of the bounding cysteine and phenylalanine, the CDR3 is 15 residues long. Only CDR3 DNA is held: 45 bases, read in frame from base 1. Sequenced on an Illumina NovaSeq 6000. cDNA libraries for TCRalpha and TCRbeta were prepared by 5'RACE using constant-segment primers, with sample barcodes and unique molecular identifiers added. Trizol reagent was used to extract RNA from every sample. The libraries were amplified in two PCR steps, and the second step added a second sample barcode and Illumina TruSeq adapters. Sequencing of libraries was performed on an Illumina NovaSeq with 2 x 150 bp paired-end reads. Turning to the authors' computational methods: With migec v1.2.7, reads were demultiplexed and then collapsed into UMI-guided consensus sequences. Using mixcr v2.1.11, UMI consensuses were aligned to TRA and TRB V and J templates and then assembled into clonotypes. Clonotypes were classified as expanded or contracted when called significant by both edgeR and NoisET, with noise models trained on biological replicates. For edgeR calls, the cutoffs were a false discovery rate-adjusted p below 0.01 and a log2 fold-change threshold of 1. As an exploratory analysis of dynamics, max-normalized trajectories of the 1000 most abundant clonotypes were examined by PCA with hierarchical clustering. Each responding clone was given a CD4 or CD8 phenotype based on the CD4+ and CD8+ repertoires, which had been sequenced separately. Starting from the raw public reads, TCRdb applied fastp trimming at Q25, assembled clones with MiXCR and retained in-frame beta chains. Duplicate CDR3 protein sequences are folded into a single record with the most common DNA and genes. V and J calls and clone size were set by TCRdb, not the authors. The sample includes 350,000 to 500,000 distinct CDR3 sequences, with roughly 20% observed a single time. The ten top clones hold around 8% of the sample.

A single count supports this clonotype. Its antigen specificity is not known. No much larger clone exists at a distance of one base, and base qualities are not known. This TCR was recovered from an adult woman who had mild COVID-19 (a few samples of this study predate the infection). The sample titles of this study are shuffled in the database, so cell type and time point are left out; the donor was told from shared clones. This chain is built from TRBV4-1 and TRBJ2-5, and 8 junctional nucleotides match TRBD2. Input material: PBMCs or a T cell subset sorted from them (not recorded which). Here is the DNA: TGCGCCAGCAGCCACCTGAGCGGGGGCCAAGAGACCCAGTACTTC. The resulting protein is CASSHLSGGQETQYF.